This record covers a single TCR beta chain. This entry belongs to a study of low-dose radiotherapy and immunotherapy resistance in tumors. Gene-specific TRAV and TRBV primers were used for first-strand cDNA, covering alpha and beta chains. TCRs were put through approximately 21 PCR cycles of amplification with Phusion. A constant-region primer and the V-primer adapter served as the primer pair. A single record per CDR3 protein comes from TCRdb applying MiXCR to the reads. The repertoire includes 13,000 or so distinct CDR3 sequences, about 70% of them detected once, and less than 6% sits in the top ten. The CDR3 spans 16 residues. With 5 bases clipped from V and 4 bases from J, the junction kept 10 bases outside the gene matches. Germline V gene sequence: CDR1 SGHAT, CDR2 FQDESV (reference sequence).

V gene TRBV11-1 combines with J gene TRBJ1-5, with 8 bases aligning to TRBD1. The sequence was obtained from a human donor with advanced metastatic prostate, ovarian, gallbladder or colorectal cancer (not recorded which). This table probably holds off-target reads from a library built for another chain. CDR3 region: CASSLRVGQANQPQHF. CDR3 coding DNA: TGTGCCAGCAGCCTACGAGTGGGACAGGCGAATCAGCCCCAGCATTTT.